This T cell receptor beta chain was found in a study of molecular identifiers for immune sequencing clone quantification. Germline V gene lookup returns CDR1 MNHEY and CDR2 SVGEGT. The CDR3 spans 14 residues. One entry per CDR3 protein, called by TCRdb with MiXCR from the PCR reads. The repertoire has roughly 320,000 distinct CDR3 sequences, under 25% of them found once; the top ten carry 0.7% to 0.95%. Notes on this clonotype: The junction departs from germline at one end; a sequencing error may be responsible.

This chain connects TRBV6-2 or TRBV6-3 to TRBJ2-7; no clear D gene. This TCR came from a human donor in good health. Some libraries in this study had Jurkat cell RNA spiked in. The specimen was naive CD8+ T cells from blood, with Jurkat cell RNA spiked in. Subset defined: FACS-sorted CD8+CD4-CCR7+CD45RA+ naive T cells. DNA for the CDR3: TGTGCCAGCATCAAGACGGAGTACTCCTACGAGCAGTGCTTC. Amino acid sequence: CASIKTEYSYEQCF.